These T cell receptor beta chains were read from a single sample in a study of metastatic and nonmetastatic thyroid tumors. TCRdb used MiXCR to call clones anew from the PCR reads. The table shows about 25,000 clones, with 20% to 25% occurring only once. Source material: blood. These receptors originate from a male donor with papillary thyroid cancer or a benign thyroid nodule (not recorded which). Some clones in this sample may be carry-over from other donors' samples. CDR3s include the opening cysteine and the closing phenylalanine or tryptophan. D genes are given only for firm matches. Not every row has a clone size; where given, it reads once, few, many or a size class.

size: many
J: TRBJ2-6
V: TRBV7-9
D: TRBD1
length: 19
CDR3: CASSSTGGLTRFGANVLTF
DNA: TGTGCCAGCAGCTCGACAGGGGGCCTTACTCGGTTTGGGGCCAACGTCCTGACTTTC

size: many
J: TRBJ1-5
V: TRBV28
D: TRBD1
length: 14
CDR3: CASSWGTGSQPQHF
DNA: TGTGCCAGCAGTTGGGGGACAGGGAGTCAGCCCCAGCATTTT

size: many
J: TRBJ2-2
V: TRBV20-1
D: NA
length: 15
CDR3: CSATSREKGTGELFF
DNA: TGCAGTGCCACTTCCCGGGAGAAGGGCACCGGGGAGCTGTTTTTT

size: many
J: TRBJ2-1
V: TRBV7-9
D: TRBD2
length: 12
CDR3: CASSSSSGEQFF
DNA: TGTGCCAGCAGCTCCTCTAGCGGTGAGCAGTTCTTC

size: few
J: TRBJ1-1
V: TRBV2
D: NA
length: 13
CDR3: CASSEGRAAEAFF
DNA: TGTGCCAGCAGTGAGGGCAGGGCTGCTGAAGCTTTCTTT

size: many
J: TRBJ2-3
V: TRBV19
D: TRBD2
length: 17
CDR3: CASSSLRREGSTDTRYF
DNA: TGTGCCAGTAGTTCACTACGGCGGGAGGGTAGCACAGATACGCGGTATTTT

size: many
J: TRBJ2-3
V: TRBV24-1
D: NA
length: 14
CDR3: CATSDPGGPDTQYF
DNA: TGTGCCACCAGTGATCCCGGCGGCCCAGATACGCAGTATTTT

size: NA
J: TRBJ1-5
V: TRBV11-2
D: TRBD1
length: 15
CDR3: CASSQSGTANQPQHF
DNA: TGTGCCAGCAGCCAAAGCGGGACAGCTAATCAGCCCCAGCATTTT

size: many
J: TRBJ1-5
V: TRBV12-3/TRBV12-4
D: TRBD1
length: 16
CDR3: CASSTRTGASNQPQHF
DNA: TGTGCCAGCAGTACCAGGACAGGGGCTAGTAATCAGCCCCAGCATTTT

size: many
J: TRBJ2-4
V: TRBV20-1
D: TRBD1
length: 14
CDR3: CSAQTPGQINIQYF
DNA: TGCAGTGCTCAAACTCCGGGACAGATAAACATTCAGTACTTC

size: many
J: TRBJ2-7
V: TRBV28
D: TRBD1
length: 13
CDR3: CASRPGQGYEQYF
DNA: TGTGCCAGCAGACCAGGACAGGGCTACGAGCAGTACTTC

size: many
J: TRBJ1-6
V: TRBV27
D: NA
length: 12
CDR3: CASSFSSSPLHF
DNA: TGTGCCAGCAGTTTTAGCAGTTCACCCCTCCACTTT

size: medium-sized
J: TRBJ2-6
V: TRBV5-3
D: TRBD2
length: 18
CDR3: CATSPGEREYSGANVLTF
DNA: TGTGCCACCTCGCCAGGGGAGCGGGAGTATTCTGGGGCCAACGTCCTGACTTTC

size: few
J: TRBJ1-1
V: TRBV13
D: NA
length: 14
CDR3: CASSGRWVDTEAFF
DNA: TGTGCCAGCAGCGGGAGGTGGGTGGACACTGAAGCTTTCTTT

size: medium-sized
J: TRBJ2-1
V: TRBV12-3/TRBV12-4
D: TRBD2
length: 13
CDR3: CASSLRGLALEFF
DNA: TGTGCCAGCAGTTTACGGGGACTAGCTCTAGAGTTCTTC

size: few
J: TRBJ1-5
V: TRBV6-2/TRBV6-3
D: NA
length: 12
CDR3: CASTGRDQPKHF
DNA: TGTGCCAGCACAGGGAGGGATCAGCCCAAGCATTTT

size: NA
J: TRBJ2-7
V: TRBV6-1
D: TRBD2
length: 16
CDR3: CASIHYTAGGQREQYF
DNA: TGTGCCAGCATCCATTACACGGCGGGAGGGCAACGCGAGCAGTACTTC

size: many
J: TRBJ2-5
V: TRBV20-1
D: NA
length: 15
CDR3: CSARDASGGGETQYF
DNA: TGCAGTGCTAGAGATGCCAGCGGAGGAGGAGAGACCCAGTACTTC

size: NA
J: TRBJ1-5
V: TRBV9
D: NA
length: 15
CDR3: CASSVGGVIDQPQHF
DNA: TGTGCCAGCAGCGTGGGAGGTGTAATTGATCAGCCCCAGCATTTT

size: many
J: TRBJ2-5
V: TRBV10-3
D: NA
length: 14
CDR3: CAISESGGRGTQYF
DNA: TGTGCCATCAGTGAGTCTGGGGGGCGGGGGACCCAGTACTTC

size: many
J: TRBJ2-3
V: TRBV12-5
D: NA
length: 16
CDR3: CASGYSRFVDTDTQYF
DNA: TGTGCTAGTGGTTATTCTAGGTTTGTTGATACAGATACGCAGTATTTT

size: many
J: TRBJ1-1
V: TRBV9
D: NA
length: 13
CDR3: CASSGRVNTEAFF
DNA: TGTGCCAGCAGCGGCAGGGTGAACACTGAAGCTTTCTTT

size: many
J: TRBJ2-1
V: TRBV20-1
D: TRBD2
length: 15
CDR3: CSARLAGRGDNEQFF
DNA: TGCAGTGCCAGATTAGCGGGAAGAGGGGACAATGAGCAGTTCTTC

size: NA
J: TRBJ1-1
V: TRBV19
D: NA
length: 14
CDR3: CASIVDVLNTEAFF
DNA: TGTGCCAGTATAGTAGACGTTTTGAACACTGAAGCTTTCTTT

size: many
J: TRBJ1-4
V: TRBV27
D: TRBD1
length: 15
CDR3: CASSLSRQGAEKLFF
DNA: TGTGCCAGCAGTTTATCCCGGCAGGGGGCTGAAAAACTGTTTTTT

size: many
J: TRBJ2-5
V: TRBV5-1
D: TRBD1
length: 16
CDR3: CASSWGDRGRRETQYF
DNA: TGCGCCAGCAGCTGGGGGGACAGGGGAAGAAGGGAGACCCAGTACTTC

size: few
J: TRBJ1-5
V: TRBV6-1
D: NA
length: 13
CDR3: CASSEGGTQPQHF
DNA: TGTGCCAGCAGTGAAGGGGGGACTCAGCCCCAGCATTTT

size: many
J: TRBJ1-5
V: TRBV28
D: TRBD1
length: 15
CDR3: CASSSTGGLGQPQHF
DNA: TGCGCCAGCAGTTCAACAGGGGGCCTTGGGCAGCCCCAGCATTTT

size: many
J: TRBJ2-5
V: TRBV10-2
D: NA
length: 13
CDR3: CASSESSQGTQYF
DNA: TGCGCCAGCAGTGAGTCGAGTCAGGGGACCCAGTACTTC

size: NA
J: TRBJ2-1
V: TRBV5-1
D: NA
length: 15
CDR3: CASSLSQGYYNEQFF
DNA: TGCGCCAGCAGCTTGAGTCAGGGGTACTACAATGAGCAGTTCTTC

size: many
J: TRBJ2-2
V: TRBV20-1
D: NA
length: 20
CDR3: CSARGGGGIAGYSNTGELFF
DNA: TGCAGTGCCCGAGGGGGGGGCGGAATAGCTGGATATTCGAACACCGGGGAGCTGTTTTTT

size: NA
J: TRBJ2-2
V: TRBV15
D: TRBD2
length: 16
CDR3: CATSQLAGGYTGELFF
DNA: TGTGCCACCAGCCAACTAGCGGGGGGTTACACCGGGGAGCTGTTTTTT

size: NA
J: TRBJ1-2
V: TRBV28
D: NA
length: 15
CDR3: CASSVRGSISYGYAF
DNA: TGTGCGAGCAGCGTCAGGGGCTCGATCTCTTATGGCTACGCCTTC

size: medium-sized
J: TRBJ1-4
V: TRBV11-2
D: NA
length: 13
CDR3: CASSQTDSEKLFF
DNA: TGTGCCAGCAGCCAAACCGACAGTGAAAAACTGTTTTTT

size: many
J: TRBJ1-6
V: TRBV28
D: NA
length: 13
CDR3: CASKTPQNSPLHF
DNA: TGTGCCAGCAAAACCCCACAGAATTCACCCCTCCACTTT

size: NA
J: TRBJ1-2
V: TRBV5-8
D: NA
length: 16
CDR3: CASSRLQGAVFYGYTF
DNA: TGTGCCAGCAGCCGACTCCAGGGCGCCGTTTTCTATGGCTACACCTTC

size: many
J: TRBJ1-2
V: TRBV28
D: NA
length: 15
CDR3: CASRSRGAGNYGYTF
DNA: TGTGCCAGCAGAAGCCGGGGGGCGGGAAACTATGGCTACACCTTC

size: NA
J: TRBJ2-7
V: TRBV5-1
D: NA
length: 17
CDR3: CASSSRVGGGYFYEQYF
DNA: TGCGCCAGCAGCTCCCGAGTCGGGGGCGGTTACTTCTACGAGCAGTACTTC

size: NA
J: TRBJ2-7
V: TRBV11-2
D: NA
length: 17
CDR3: CASSSQAGTGGIYEQYF
DNA: TGTGCCAGCAGCTCTCAAGCCGGGACTGGGGGAATTTACGAGCAGTACTTC

size: medium-sized
J: TRBJ2-3
V: TRBV4-3
D: TRBD2
length: 16
CDR3: CASSQDGRGSTDTQYF
DNA: TGCGCCAGCAGCCAAGATGGGAGGGGTTCCACAGATACGCAGTATTTT

size: NA
J: TRBJ1-1
V: TRBV20-1
D: NA
length: 12
CDR3: CSVQYWNTEAFF
DNA: TGCAGTGTACAATATTGGAACACTGAAGCTTTCTTT

size: NA
J: TRBJ2-2
V: TRBV2
D: NA
length: 17
CDR3: CASSGGIELELTRELFF
DNA: TGTGCCAGCTCAGGCGGGATAGAGCTGGAGTTGACCAGGGAGCTGTTTTTT

size: few
J: TRBJ2-2
V: TRBV6-1
D: NA
length: 15
CDR3: CASSETGDNTGELFF
DNA: TGTGCCAGCAGTGAAACGGGAGACAACACCGGGGAGCTGTTTTTT

size: few
J: TRBJ2-3
V: TRBV28
D: TRBD1
length: 15
CDR3: CASRDTGGPTDIQYF
DNA: TGTGCCAGCAGGGATACAGGGGGCCCCACAGATATTCAGTATTTT

size: NA
J: TRBJ1-6
V: TRBV25-1
D: TRBD1
length: 14
CDR3: CASSGTGGNSPLHF
DNA: TGTGCCAGCAGCGGGACAGGGGGTAATTCACCCCTCCACTTT

size: NA
J: TRBJ1-1
V: TRBV6-6
D: NA
length: 15
CDR3: CASIYLRGIDTEAFF
DNA: TGTGCCAGCATTTACCTCAGGGGAATTGACACTGAAGCTTTCTTT

size: medium-sized
J: TRBJ2-2
V: TRBV19
D: NA
length: 12
CDR3: CASGGISRELFF
DNA: TGTGCCAGCGGGGGTATTTCTAGGGAGCTGTTTTTT

size: few
J: TRBJ2-1
V: TRBV6-5
D: TRBD1
length: 16
CDR3: CASSSPGTGLVEEQFF
DNA: TGTGCCAGCAGTTCCCCCGGGACAGGGTTAGTGGAAGAGCAGTTCTTC

size: medium-sized
J: TRBJ2-7
V: TRBV20-1
D: NA
length: 13
CDR3: CSAKGLLDYEQYF
DNA: TGCAGTGCTAAGGGACTTCTTGACTACGAGCAGTACTTC

size: NA
J: TRBJ2-1
V: TRBV6-1
D: TRBD2
length: 16
CDR3: CASSESTSRVYNEQFF
DNA: TGTGCCAGCAGTGAATCGACTAGCCGAGTGTACAATGAGCAGTTCTTC

size: many
J: TRBJ1-1
V: TRBV2
D: TRBD1
length: 14
CDR3: CASSAQGARTEAFF
DNA: TGTGCCAGCAGTGCTCAGGGGGCAAGGACTGAAGCTTTCTTT

size: medium-sized
J: TRBJ2-5
V: TRBV6-1
D: NA
length: 14
CDR3: CASSSYLLRETQYF
DNA: TGTGCCAGCAGTTCCTATCTTTTAAGGGAGACCCAGTACTTC

size: medium-sized
J: TRBJ2-3
V: TRBV27
D: NA
length: 12
CDR3: CASSPDTDTQYF
DNA: TGTGCCAGCAGTCCCGATACAGATACGCAGTATTTT